The TCR beta chain under discussion was sequenced for a study of memory B cells and T cells in multiple sclerosis. Only in-frame clones appear in the TCRdb table, and some are missing; sequencing was by immunoSEQ multiplex PCR. Of about 32,000 clones in the sample, 86% were seen once. Stimulus-free culture yielded autoproliferating CFSE-dim and non-proliferating CFSE-high T cells, each sequenced separately. Pooled replicate wells came from approximately 51 million CFSE-labeled PBMCs cultured 7 days without stimulus. Without exogenous stimuli, around 0.5 uM CFSE-labeled PBMCs were cultured serum-free. CDR1 is SGHRS, CDR2 YFSETQ, per germline. The CDR3 is made up of 14 amino acids. Trimming removed 2 bases at V and 1 base at J, with 10 bases between. This clone was seen only a few times. The antigen is undetermined.

Sequences were obtained from PBMCs from blood kept in culture. The sequence was obtained from a human donor with multiple sclerosis. This chain joins TRBV5-1 and TRBJ2-7; D possibly corresponds to TRBD1 (5 bases). As DNA, the CDR3 is TGCGCCAGCAGCTTCCAGGGAATATCCTACGAGCAGTACTTC. Translation gives CASSFQGISYEQYF. The entire variable domain, with the rest obtained from reference TRBV5-1 and TRBJ2-7, is as follows: KAGVTQTPRYLIKTRGQQVTLSCSPISGHRSVSWYQQTPGQGLQFLFEYFSETQRNKGNFPGRFSGRQFSNSRSEMNVSTLELGDSALYLCASSFQGISYEQYFGPGTRLTVT.